The following is a T cell receptor beta chain sequence with its context. The sample holds many counts of this clonotype. The antigen it recognizes is unknown. There are no base qualities to consult, and no much larger clone falls within one base. This sample stems from a study of identical twins (dated by TCRdb to 2016 to 2017). Describing the broader study: TCR alpha and beta repertoires from monozygotic twins, unrelated adults of various ages and cord blood were deep-sequenced to test whether fetal clonotypes persist. Replicate twin experiments were performed at different times using different library preparation protocols to rule out contamination.

Its CDR3 holds 15 amino acids, cysteine through phenylalanine. The CDR3 DNA has 45 bases and is translated from base 1. Here V drops 5 bases and J drops 7 bases, and the junction holds 13 bases not matched to any gene. Via the germline V gene, CDR1 is MNHNS and CDR2 SASEGT. The protocol used for the library was 5' RACE. The sequencer listed for this sample is Illumina HiSeq 2000. A universal primer binding site was introduced by template switching, and a unique molecular identifier was present in the final cDNA, enabling accurate counting of TCR cDNA molecules. Specific primers in the conserved constant-segment region were used to synthesize first-strand cDNA for the TCR alpha and beta chains. To control for contamination, each cDNA library was double barcoded with a SMART-Mk sample barcode plus Illumina barcodes. TruSeq adapter sequences, together with Illumina sample barcodes, were added in two successive PCR steps. The Illumina HiSeq platform was used with custom primers to sequence TCR alpha and beta cDNA libraries. The paper's processing steps were these. Raw reads were processed with MiGEC to extract unique molecular identifiers, and MiXCR was used to determine CDR3 positions. Recombination models were inferred per individual with the repgenHMM and IGoR tools using an EM algorithm. The tcR package in R was used for shared clonotype analysis, with sharing normalized by the product of cloneset sizes. To study raw recombination free of thymic and clonal selection effects, out-of-frame nonproductive sequences were analyzed. Starting from the raw public reads, TCRdb applied fastp trimming at Q25, assembled clones with MiXCR and retained in-frame beta chains. Merged by CDR3 protein, the rows form single entries marked with the most common genes and DNA. The V and J calls, along with clone size, are taken from TCRdb and not from the paper's own processing. This sample lists 140,000 to 150,000 distinct CDR3 sequences; around 3.5% were detected once. The ten largest clones take up 8.1% of the sample.

Only healthy Caucasian donors were included. Using Miltenyi CD45RO+ enrichment and human naive T-cell isolation kits, memory (CD45RO+) and naive T cells were isolated from PBMC. Study-wide findings and limitations: Compared with coincidental sharing between unrelated individuals, out-of-frame TCR alpha sequences shared between twins showed an excess of sequences with low generation probability. Zero-insertion analyses could be partly confounded by invariant T cells such as MAIT and iNKT, although diverse VJ usage argued against such confounding for most clonotypes. Because the same donors could not be followed over many years, conclusions were based on cross-sectional statistical analysis. Fewer insertions were carried by abundant cord blood beta clonotypes; a weaker similar trend was observed in young adult naive repertoires, while no such trend was observed in memory repertoires. Out-of-frame TCR alpha sharing in monozygotic twins was systematically underestimated by recombination models, whereas sharing between unrelated individuals was in agreement with the recombination models. A weaker excess of twin sharing was found in beta out-of-frame sequences because the signal-to-noise ratio was lowered by fewer shared sequences.

The rearranged segments are TRBV6-1 and TRBJ1-1, with 7 bases matching TRBD1. The receptor's source is a man aged 18 to 30 in good health. The specimen sequenced was memory T cells sorted from blood. The cell subset or site tag for this specimen amounts to: CD45RO+ enriched T cells. The CDR3 protein is CASSTLRGRQGEAFF. The base sequence is TGTGCCAGCAGTACCCTAAGAGGTCGACAGGGTGAAGCTTTCTTT.